This T cell receptor (beta chain) was captured in a study of shared clonotypes between healthy human individuals. V was trimmed by 4 bases and J by 6 bases, leaving 12 bases between them. Germline CDR1 and CDR2: LNHDA and SQIVND (reference sequence). This CDR3 contains 13 residues. The donors were all Caucasian adults (living in Nashville, Tennessee). Sequenced by immunoSEQ multiplex PCR; TCRdb stores in-frame clones only, minus some. Of some 1.1 million clones in the sample, approximately 75% were seen once. The clonotype comes from a man between 18 and 29 years old in good health. Some clones in this sample may be carry-over from other donors' samples. The sequenced sample consisted of memory CD4+ T cells from PBMCs. Documented subset: CD45RA-negative fraction. V gene TRBV19 combines with J gene TRBJ1-1; D not certain. This chain's CDR3 is CASSKGRLPEAFF. The CDR3 nucleotides read TGTGCCAGTAGTAAAGGCAGGCTACCTGAAGCTTTCTTT.